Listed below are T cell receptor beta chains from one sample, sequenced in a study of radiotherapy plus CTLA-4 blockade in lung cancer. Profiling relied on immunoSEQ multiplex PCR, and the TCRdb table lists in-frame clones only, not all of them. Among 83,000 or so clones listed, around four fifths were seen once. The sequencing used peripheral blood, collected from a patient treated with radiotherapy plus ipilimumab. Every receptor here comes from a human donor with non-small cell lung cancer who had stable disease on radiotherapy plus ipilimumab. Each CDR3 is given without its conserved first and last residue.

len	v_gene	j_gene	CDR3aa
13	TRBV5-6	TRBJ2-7	ASSLGAGGTYEQY
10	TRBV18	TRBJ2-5	ASSPPEETQY
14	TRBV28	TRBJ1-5	ASSLRDRETSQPQH
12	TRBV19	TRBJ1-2	ASSPGRGHYGYT
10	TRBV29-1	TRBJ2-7	SVAEGAAPLH
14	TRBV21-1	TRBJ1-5	ASSNYPTDSNQPQH
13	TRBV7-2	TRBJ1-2	ASSLGQGSNYGYT
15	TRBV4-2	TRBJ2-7	ASSQDRGTAVPYEQY
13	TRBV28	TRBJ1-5	ASSSFSGSNQPQH
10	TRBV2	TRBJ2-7	ASRGSTYEQY
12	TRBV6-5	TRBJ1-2	ASSSEGDSYGYT
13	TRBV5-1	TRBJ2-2	ASSLGQGATGELF
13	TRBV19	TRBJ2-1	ASSKRRSSYNEQF
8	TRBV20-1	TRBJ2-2	SAEPGELF
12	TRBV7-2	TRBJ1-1	ASSLAWTSTEAF
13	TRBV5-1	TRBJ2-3	ASSLEGTVADTQY
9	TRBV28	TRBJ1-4	ASSSNEKLF
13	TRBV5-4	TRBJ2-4	ASSLGAGGADIQY
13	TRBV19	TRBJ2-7	ASSRASGGTYEQY
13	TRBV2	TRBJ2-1	ASSVGAGGPYEQF
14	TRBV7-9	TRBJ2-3	ASSPGLAGVADTQY
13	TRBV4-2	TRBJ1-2	ASSHLETGDYGYT
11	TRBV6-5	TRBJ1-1	ASSSTHRGEGL
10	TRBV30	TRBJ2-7	AWSEQGYEQY
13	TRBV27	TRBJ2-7	ASSSEGHKSYEQY
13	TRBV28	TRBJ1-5	ASSPIRRSNQPQH
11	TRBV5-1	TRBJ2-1	ASRGDAYNEQF
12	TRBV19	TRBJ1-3	ASSPSRSGNTIY
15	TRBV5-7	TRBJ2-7	ASSLYLDRGPSYEQY
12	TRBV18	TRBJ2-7	ASSPTGGSYEQY
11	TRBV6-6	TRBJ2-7	ASREDRSYEQY
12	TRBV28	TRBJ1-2	ASIKGGQLYGYT
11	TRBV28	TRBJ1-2	ASSSAGTHGYT
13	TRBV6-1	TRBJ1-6	ASSLGQAGHSPLH
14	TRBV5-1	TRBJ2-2	ASSLDGGASTGELF
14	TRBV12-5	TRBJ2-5	ASGLVVQGRRETQY
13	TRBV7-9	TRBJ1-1	ASSPPRRVNTEAF
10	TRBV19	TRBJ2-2	ASTDGPGELF
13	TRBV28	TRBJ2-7	ASLVVGQAKYEQY
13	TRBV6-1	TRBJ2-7	ASGRLAGGSYEQY
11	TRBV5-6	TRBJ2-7	ASRLRVSYEQY
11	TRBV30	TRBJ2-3	AWTSRRSDTQY
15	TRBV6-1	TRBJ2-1	ASREAGWGRSYNEQF
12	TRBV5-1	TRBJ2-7	ASSLEGGPYEQY
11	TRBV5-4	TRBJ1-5	ASSLGSNQPQH
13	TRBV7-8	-	ASSESDRVSYEQY
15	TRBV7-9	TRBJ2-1	ASARSGGGFKYNEQF
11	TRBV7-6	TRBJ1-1	ASSLTSNTEAF
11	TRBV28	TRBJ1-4	ASSFGANEKLF
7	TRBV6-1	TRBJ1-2	ATDYGYT
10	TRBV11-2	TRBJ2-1	ASSLTSMSQF
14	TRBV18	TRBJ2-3	ASSRLGSGTTDTQY
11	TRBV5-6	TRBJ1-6	ASSPGRHSPLH